This T cell receptor (beta chain) was identified during a study of type 1 and type 2 diabetes patients. CDR1 SGHRS and CDR2 YFSETQ come from the germline V gene. Trimming took off 4 bases at V and 4 bases at J, with 8 bases between the two ends. The CDR3 is made up of 13 amino acids. The study's findings and limits: Age and gender were not matched between study groups. Some T1D-only expanded clones might appear in more T2D or control samples.

A word on this clonotype: Its specificity is not known.

Amplification started from genomic DNA. Multiplex PCR with 30 forward and 13 reverse primers amplified the TCR beta CDR3. TCRdb reanalysed the multiplex PCR reads using MiXCR and keeps one entry per CDR3 protein. This sample has more than 250,000 distinct CDR3 sequences, with around 47% found just once. Other autoimmune diseases and infections within the past four weeks excluded donors. Roughly 10 milliliters of peripheral blood were drawn from each donor. This TCR was sampled from a man between 18 and 29 years old with type 2 diabetes. The chain employs TRBV5-1 and TRBJ2-2; no definite D call. The sequenced material came from peripheral blood mononuclear cells (PBMCs). The CDR3 is CASSPGITGELFF. The CDR3 DNA is TGCGCCAGCAGCCCAGGAATCACCGGGGAGCTGTTTTTT.